These 20 T cell receptor beta chains originate from one sample sequenced in a study of T cell responses to AZD1222 COVID-19 vaccine. Produced via immunoSEQ multiplex PCR; TCRdb's table is partial and in-frame only. The sample shows roughly 91,000 clones, over 85% of them seen only once. The material was peripheral blood, obtained on day 0 of AZD1222 vaccination. The source is an adult in good health.

The chain uses TRBV6-5 and TRBJ1-6; D not certain. Per germline, CDR1 MNHEY and CDR2 SVGAGI. V dropped 0 bases and J dropped 7 bases, with 10 bases sitting between them. This CDR3 has 15 residues. CDR3 residues: CASSYSTLGNSPLHF. The DNA for the CDR3 is TGTGCCAGCAGTTACTCGACCCTGGGGAATTCACCCCTCCACTTT.

The chain carries TRBV27 and TRBJ1-2, with D perhaps TRBD1 (5 bases). CDR3 length equals 14 residues. Between the trimmed V and J ends, which lost 5 bases and 8 bases, there was a span of 18 bases. The germline V gene has CDR1 MNHEY and CDR2 SMNVEV (reference sequence). CDR3 bases: TGTGCCAGCAGTCTACAGACCGGGGGGGGAGGCTACACCTTC. Its translation is CASSLQTGGGGYTF.

The chain combines TRBV20-1 with TRBJ1-3; D is perhaps TRBD1 (5 bases). Trimming stripped 3 bases from V and 2 bases from J, with 14 bases between. The CDR3 has 15 residues. The germline gives CDR1 DFQATT, CDR2 SNEGSKA (reference sequence). The CDR3 sequence is CSASPVGRAGNTIYF. CDR3 in DNA: TGCAGTGCTAGTCCTGTCGGCAGGGCTGGAAACACCATATATTTT.

V is TRBV10-3 and J is TRBJ2-2, with D uncertain. Germline V gene sequence: CDR1 ENHRY, CDR2 SYGVKD. Trimming left V 4 bases short and J 4 bases short, with 4 bases between. This CDR3 has 12 amino acids. The CDR3 protein is CAISGVTGELFF. Written as DNA, the CDR3 is TGTGCCATCAGTGGCGTCACCGGGGAGCTGTTTTTT.

The gene calls are TRBV4-1 and TRBJ2-7; 8 bases are shared with TRBD1. The trim removed 1 base at V and 9 bases at J, leaving 11 bases unmatched. The CDR3 sequence is 15 residues long. Germline-derived CDR1 and CDR2 are MGHRA and YSYEKL. CDR3 nucleotides: TGCGCCAGCAGCCAAGGAGGATACAGGGGGATGGCGCAGTACTTC. Translated: CASSQGGYRGMAQYF.

The chain joins TRBV6-5 to TRBJ1-1; tentative D call: TRBD1 (5 bases). V lost 7 bases and J lost 4, with 16 bases in between. Germline V CDR1 and CDR2: MNHEY, SVGAGI. The CDR3 runs 14 residues. Written as DNA, the CDR3 is TGTGCCAGCATGGGCCCTGGGGGTGGCACTGAAGCTTTCTTT. It codes for CASMGPGGGTEAFF.

J is TRBJ2-2 and V is TRBV5-1; 8 nucleotides align to TRBD1. Trimming cost V 2 bases and J 0 bases; bases outside gene matches: 3. Germline V gene lookup returns CDR1 SGHRS and CDR2 YFSETQ. The length of the CDR3 is 16 residues. The CDR3 loop reads CASSLGTGANTGELFF. Written as DNA, the CDR3 is TGCGCCAGCAGCTTAGGGACAGGCGCGAACACCGGGGAGCTGTTTTTT. The variable domain in full, completed from reference TRBV5-1 and TRBJ2-2, reads KAGVTQTPRYLIKTRGQQVTLSCSPISGHRSVSWYQQTPGQGLQFLFEYFSETQRNKGNFPGRFSGRQFSNSRSEMNVSTLELGDSALYLCASSLGTGANTGELFFGEGSRLTVL.

The chain couples TRBV11-2 to TRBJ2-7; D unresolved. Germline CDR1 SGHAT, CDR2 FQNNGV. V was clipped by 1 base and J by 1 base, with 14 bases between them. This CDR3 spans 16 amino acids. The CDR3 region has the DNA TGTGCCAGCAGCTTAGTGCTCGCCAGCGCTTCCTACGAGCAGTACTTC. Its protein product is CASSLVLASASYEQYF.

The V call is TRBV4-3, the J call TRBJ1-2, with D possibly being TRBD1 (6 bases). V lost 1 base to trimming and J lost 2 bases, with 11 bases between them. This CDR3 comprises 15 residues. Germline V gene lookup returns CDR1 LGHNA and CDR2 YSLEER. The CDR3 nucleotides read TGCGCCAGCAGCCAAGTGGTAGGACAGAACTATGGCTACACCTTC. Translation: CASSQVVGQNYGYTF.

The chain has TRBV20-1 and TRBJ1-2; D may be TRBD1 (5 bases). Between the trimmed V and J ends, which lost 6 bases and 10 bases, there was a span of 15 bases. The CDR3 length is 11 residues. Germline assignment: CDR1 DFQATT and CDR2 SNEGSKA (reference sequence). For the CDR3, the DNA is TGCAGTGCCCCGGGGGGAGAGACCTACACCTTC. Translated, it gives CSAPGGETYTF.

The chain carries TRBV7-9 and TRBJ2-2; maybe TRBD1 (5 bases). The CDR3 has 13 residues. Trimming removed 5 bases at V and 4 bases at J, with 8 bases between. Germline V gene lookup returns CDR1 SEHNR and CDR2 FQNEAQ (reference sequence). CDR3 amino acids: CASSTRGTGELFF. CDR3 nucleotides: TGTGCCAGCAGCACAAGGGGCACCGGGGAGCTGTTTTTT.

V usage is TRBV5-1 and J usage is TRBJ1-3; no reliable D call. Per the germline V gene, CDR1 is SGHRS and CDR2 is YFSETQ. The CDR3 is made up of 16 amino acids. V lost 2 bases and J lost 2, with 14 bases in between. The DNA for the CDR3 is TGCGCCAGCAGCTTCTCCGGGCAACCTACTGGAAACACCATATATTTT. It specifies CASSFSGQPTGNTIYF.

The chain links TRBV5-1 to TRBJ1-5; D may be TRBD1 (5 bases). V gave up 2 bases and J gave up 3 bases, with 9 bases separating them. This CDR3 is built from 14 residues. Germline V lookup: CDR1 SGHRS, CDR2 YFSETQ. CDR3 nucleotides: TGCGCCAGCAGCTTTGGGGCCCCCAATCAGCCCCAGCATTTT. This translates into CASSFGAPNQPQHF.

The chain carries TRBV19 and TRBJ1-4; 11 bases match TRBD1. The CDR3 extends over 14 amino acids. CDR1 is LNHDA and CDR2 is SQIVND in the germline V gene (reference sequence). Trimming removed 1 base from V and 13 bases from J; junction bases left unmatched: 5. The CDR3 loop is CASSIAGTGGLLFF. In DNA form, the CDR3 reads TGTGCCAGTAGTATAGCCGGGACAGGGGGGTTACTGTTTTTT.

This clone was seen a single time. The rearrangement joins TRBV2 to TRBJ2-7; the D is unclear. The V end was cut by 3 bases, the J end by 5 bases, with 17 bases between. CDR3 length equals 15 residues. CDR1 SNHLY and CDR2 FYNNEI come from the germline V gene. This chain's CDR3 is CASSDPNRPFDEQYF. The CDR3 DNA is TGTGCCAGCAGTGATCCCAACCGACCTTTTGACGAGCAGTACTTC.

This chain links TRBV10-3 with TRBJ1-1; TRBD1 matches at 7 bases. V lost 4 bases, J lost 4 bases, and 6 bases stayed unmatched. Germline-derived CDR1 and CDR2 are ENHRY and SYGVKD. The CDR3 loop spans 14 amino acids. This chain's CDR3 is CAISGSGGSTEAFF. The CDR3, as DNA: TGTGCCATCAGTGGGTCAGGGGGAAGCACTGAAGCTTTCTTT.

The chain combines TRBV10-1 with TRBJ2-1, with 9 bases that match TRBD2. There are 16 residues in the CDR3. Germline V gene data show CDR1 as WNHNN and CDR2 as SYGVQD (reference sequence). The J segment lost 6 bases and the V segment lost 0 bases, leaving 6 bases of the junction unmatched. The DNA of the CDR3 is TGCGCCAGCAGTGAGTCAGGCGGGAGGGCCCGCAATGAGCAGTTCTTC. Its protein is CASSESGGRARNEQFF.

The chain carries TRBV5-4 and TRBJ1-2, with 11 bases that match TRBD1. The CDR3 has 14 residues. V dropped 4 bases and J dropped 5; count of bases not matched to a gene: 4. The V gene's germline CDR1 is SGHNT and CDR2 YYREEE (reference sequence). Here the CDR3 reads CASSVGQGAYGYTF. Here the CDR3 DNA reads TGTGCCAGCAGCGTCGGACAGGGGGCTTATGGCTACACCTTC. Full variable domain (rest looked up from reference TRBV5-4 and TRBJ1-2): ETGVTQSPTHLIKTRGQQVTLRCSSQSGHNTVSWYQQALGQGPQFIFQYYREEENGRGNFPPRFSGLQFPNYSSELNVNALELDDSALYLCASSVGQGAYGYTFGSGTRLTVV.

The chain carries TRBV18 and TRBJ1-1; possibly TRBD1 for D (6 bases). V was cut by 4 bases and J by 1 base, with 7 bases left in between. Germline V CDR1 and CDR2: KGHSH, LQKENI. The CDR3 is 13 residues long. The CDR3 DNA is TGTGCCAGCTCACGAGGGGGGAACACTGAAGCTTTCTTT. Amino acid sequence: CASSRGGNTEAFF.

This clone was seen a single time. Here the CDR3 reads CASSPQETQYF. The CDR3 region has the DNA TGTGCCAGCTCACCCCAAGAGACCCAGTACTTC. The chain employs TRBV18 and TRBJ2-5; no definite D call. CDR1 KGHSH and CDR2 LQKENI come from the germline V gene. This CDR3 is built from 11 residues. The ends were cut back, 3 bases at V and 1 base at J, with 0 bases in the middle. Full variable domain (rest looked up from reference TRBV18 and TRBJ2-5): NAGVMQNPRHLVRRRGQEARLRCSPMKGHSHVYWYRQLPEEGLKFMVYLQKENIIDESGMPKERFSAEFPKEGPSILRIQQVVRGDSAAYFCASSPQETQYFGPGTRLLVL.